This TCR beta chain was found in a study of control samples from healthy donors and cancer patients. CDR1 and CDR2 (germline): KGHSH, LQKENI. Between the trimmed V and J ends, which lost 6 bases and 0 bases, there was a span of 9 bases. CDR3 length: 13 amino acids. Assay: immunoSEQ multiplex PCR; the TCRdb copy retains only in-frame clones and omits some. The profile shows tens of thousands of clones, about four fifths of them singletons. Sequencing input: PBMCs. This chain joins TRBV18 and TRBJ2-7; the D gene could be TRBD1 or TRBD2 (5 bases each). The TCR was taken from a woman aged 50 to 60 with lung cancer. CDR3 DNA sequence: TGTGCCAGCTCCGACGGGACCTCCTACGAGCAGTACTTC. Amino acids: CASSDGTSYEQYF.